This TCR beta chain emerged from a study of blood T cell repertoires in COVID-19. Study as a whole: The analysed material was cDNA or gDNA that came from T cells, B-cell-depleted T cells, or PBMCs.

This clone appeared a single time. The assay was immunoSEQ multiplex PCR, and TCRdb's table has in-frame clones only and misses some. The data contain approximately 80,000 clones, over 70% of them singletons. Looked up from germline, CDR1 is SGDLS and CDR2 is YYNGEE. The CDR3 consists of 18 residues. The V gene end was trimmed by 0 bases and the J gene end by 5 bases; junction bases not matched to a gene: 14. This TCR was sampled from a human donor in a cohort sampled during active COVID-19. The chain joins TRBV9 to TRBJ1-2; 9 nucleotides align to TRBD1. Sequencing used peripheral blood. This CDR3 is CASSVERTGARGSYGYTF. For the CDR3, the DNA is TGTGCCAGCAGCGTAGAGCGGACAGGGGCCCGTGGAAGTTATGGCTACACCTTC. Together with reference TRBV9 and TRBJ1-2, the CDR3 gives the full variable domain: DSGVTQTPKHLITATGQRVTLRCSPRSGDLSVYWYQQSLDQGLQFLIQYYNGEERAKGNILERFSAQQFPDLHSELNLSSLELGDSALYFCASSVERTGARGSYGYTFGSGTRLTVV.